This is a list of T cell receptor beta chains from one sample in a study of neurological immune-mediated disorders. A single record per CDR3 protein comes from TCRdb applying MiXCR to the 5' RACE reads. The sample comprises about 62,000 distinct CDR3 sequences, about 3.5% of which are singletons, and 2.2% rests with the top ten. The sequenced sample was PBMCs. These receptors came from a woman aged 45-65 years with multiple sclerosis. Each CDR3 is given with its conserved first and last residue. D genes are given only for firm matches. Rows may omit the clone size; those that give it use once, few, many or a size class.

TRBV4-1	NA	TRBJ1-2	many	CASSQDAQALGYTF	TGCGCCAGCAGCCAAGATGCACAAGCGCTTGGCTACACCTTC
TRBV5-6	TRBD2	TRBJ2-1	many	CASSLEAGWSGEQFF	TGTGCCAGCAGCTTGGAAGCGGGATGGAGCGGTGAGCAGTTCTTC
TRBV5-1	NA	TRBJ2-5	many	CASSLSLAVETQYF	TGCGCCAGCAGCTTGAGCCTAGCAGTAGAGACCCAGTACTTC
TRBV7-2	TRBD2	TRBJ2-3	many	CASSRRGGPRADTQYF	TGTGCCAGCAGCAGAAGGGGAGGGCCCAGGGCAGATACGCAGTATTTT
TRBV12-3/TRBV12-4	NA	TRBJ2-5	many	CASSLGDFQETQYF	TGTGCCAGCAGTTTGGGGGACTTCCAAGAGACCCAGTACTTC
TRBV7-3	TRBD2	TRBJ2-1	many	CASSSTPGTSGEYNEQFF	TGTGCCAGCAGCTCGACCCCCGGGACTAGCGGGGAGTACAATGAGCAGTTCTTC
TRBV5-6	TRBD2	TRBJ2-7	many	CASSSPARAGAHEQYF	TGTGCCAGCAGCTCCCCAGCGAGAGCGGGAGCGCACGAGCAGTACTTC
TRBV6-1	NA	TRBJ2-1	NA	CASRVSGGGLYNEQFF	TGTGCCAGCAGAGTGAGCGGAGGCGGCCTATACAATGAGCAGTTCTTC
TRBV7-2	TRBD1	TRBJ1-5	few	CASSLADRGNQPQNF	TGTGCCAGCAGCTTAGCGGACAGGGGCAATCAGCCCCAGAATTTT
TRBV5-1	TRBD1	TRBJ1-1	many	CASSLVAGGWGTEAFF	TGCGCCAGCAGCTTGGTGGCAGGGGGCTGGGGAACTGAAGCTTTCTTT
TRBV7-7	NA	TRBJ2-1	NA	CASSLGTSYNEQFF	TGTGCTAGCAGCTTAGGCACCTCCTACAATGAGCAGTTCTTC
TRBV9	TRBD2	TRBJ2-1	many	CASSAASGRLNEQFF	TGTGCCAGCAGCGCAGCTAGCGGGAGGTTGAATGAGCAGTTCTTC
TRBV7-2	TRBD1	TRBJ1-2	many	CASSFRQGYYGYTF	TGTGCCAGCAGCTTCCGACAGGGCTACTATGGCTACACCTTC
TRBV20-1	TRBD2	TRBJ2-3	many	CSASVAGTDTQYF	TGCAGTGCTAGTGTAGCGGGAACAGATACGCAGTATTTT
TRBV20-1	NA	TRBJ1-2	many	CSARDLAGGYGYTF	TGCAGTGCTAGAGATCTAGCTGGGGGTTATGGCTACACCTTC
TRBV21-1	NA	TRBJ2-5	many	CASSKRAGKETQYF	TGTGCCAGCAGCAAGAGGGCGGGCAAAGAGACCCAGTACTTC
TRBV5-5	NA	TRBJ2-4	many	CASSSGPKVGIQYF	TGTGCCAGCAGCTCAGGACCGAAAGTAGGCATTCAGTACTTC
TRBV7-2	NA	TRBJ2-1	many	CASSLVVYNEQFF	TGTGCCAGCAGCTTAGTGGTGTACAATGAGCAGTTCTTC
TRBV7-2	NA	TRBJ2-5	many	CASGRGTAETQYF	TGTGCCTCGGGGCGAGGGACGGCAGAGACCCAGTACTTC
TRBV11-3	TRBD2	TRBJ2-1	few	CASSLSTSGHNEQFF	TGTGCCAGCAGCTTAAGTACTAGCGGCCACAATGAGCAGTTCTTC
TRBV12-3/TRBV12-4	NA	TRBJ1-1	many	CASSGLAGEAFF	TGTGCCAGCAGTGGCCTCGCCGGGGAAGCTTTCTTT
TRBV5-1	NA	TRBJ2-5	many	CASSLGHLGETQYF	TGCGCCAGCAGCTTGGGTCACCTTGGAGAGACCCAGTACTTC
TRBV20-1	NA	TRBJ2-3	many	CSPDRSDTQYF	TGCAGTCCCGATCGGAGTGATACGCAGTATTTT
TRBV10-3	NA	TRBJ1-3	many	CAIRGGTHLIRDSGNTIYF	TGTGCCATCCGAGGCGGGACACACCTAATACGCGACAGTGGAAACACCATATATTTT
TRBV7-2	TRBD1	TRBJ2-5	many	CASSLAGQVQETQYF	TGTGCCAGCAGCTTAGCGGGACAGGTCCAAGAGACCCAGTACTTC
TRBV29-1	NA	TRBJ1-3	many	CSVNKGGSGNTIYF	TGCAGCGTCAATAAGGGGGGCTCTGGAAACACCATATATTTT
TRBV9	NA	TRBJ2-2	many	CASSVEVVTGELFF	TGTGCCAGCAGCGTAGAAGTTGTCACCGGGGAGCTGTTTTTT
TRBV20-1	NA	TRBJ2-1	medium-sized	CSARGDLGVGNEQFF	TGCAGTGCTAGAGGGGACCTAGGGGTGGGGAATGAGCAGTTCTTC
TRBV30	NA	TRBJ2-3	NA	CAWRRGIRDTQYF	TGTGCCTGGAGACGAGGGATACGAGATACGCAGTATTTT
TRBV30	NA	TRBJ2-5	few	CAWGPGASQTQYF	TGTGCCTGGGGCCCCGGGGCGAGTCAGACCCAGTACTTC
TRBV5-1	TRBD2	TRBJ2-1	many	CASSLTGRAINEQFF	TGCGCCAGCAGCTTGACCGGGAGGGCCATAAATGAGCAGTTCTTC
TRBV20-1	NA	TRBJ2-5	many	CSARHSGVFQETQYF	TGCAGTGCTAGGCATAGCGGAGTCTTCCAAGAGACCCAGTACTTC
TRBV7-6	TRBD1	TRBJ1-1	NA	CASSSYRGTEAFF	TGTGCCAGCAGCTCCTACAGGGGAACTGAAGCTTTCTTT
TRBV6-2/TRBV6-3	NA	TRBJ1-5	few	CANHIGEDDQPQNF	TGTGCCAATCATATAGGGGAGGACGATCAGCCCCAGAATTTT
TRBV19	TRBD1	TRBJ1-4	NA	CASGGQGEKLFF	TGTGCCAGTGGTGGACAGGGAGAAAAACTGTTTTTT
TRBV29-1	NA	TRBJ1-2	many	CSVEDNGYTF	TGCAGCGTTGAAGATAATGGCTACACCTTC
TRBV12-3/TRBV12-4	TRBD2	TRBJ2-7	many	CASSQGTSGTDEQYF	TGTGCCAGCAGTCAGGGGACTAGCGGGACCGACGAGCAGTACTTC
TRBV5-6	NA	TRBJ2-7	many	CASSWGYESSYEQYF	TGTGCCAGCAGCTGGGGGTATGAGAGCTCCTACGAGCAGTACTTC
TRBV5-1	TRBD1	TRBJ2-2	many	CASSLAGGLSGELFF	TGCGCCAGCAGCTTGGCAGGGGGATTGTCCGGGGAGCTGTTTTTT